The sequence of this T cell receptor (beta chain) was determined in a study of blood T cell repertoires in COVID-19. Study-level background: PBMCs, B-cell-depleted T cells, or T cells were the source of the cDNA or gDNA that made up the material.

The study drew participants aged about 18 to 90 years from under 30 US areas. Participant-reported clinical history was the basis for cohort assignment. Authors' methods: Quantification of nucleated cells was approximated via reference gene primer amplification. Some clones are missing from TCRdb's copy, which holds only in-frame ones; the method was immunoSEQ multiplex PCR. That table is the source of V, J and clone size, and D and trimming were worked out from the DNA. The sample comprises about 270,000 clones, less than 90% of which are singletons, and under 3.5% rests with the top ten. CDR1 and CDR2 from the germline V gene are KGHSH and LQKENI. Losses at the gene ends were 4 bases for V and 6 bases for J; bases not matched to a gene: 8. The CDR3 runs to 14 residues.

This chain links TRBV18 with TRBJ2-7; 8 positions match TRBD2. Sequencing input: PBMCs or T cells enriched from blood (not recorded which). The clonotype originates from a woman in her 50s who had recovered from COVID-19. The CDR3 reads CASSLSLAAFEQYF. CDR3 DNA sequence: TGTGCCAGCTCACTTTCACTAGCGGCTTTCGAGCAGTACTTC.